The TCR beta chain under discussion was sequenced for a study of response to subunit inactivated influenza vaccine. Study-wide results and limits: Authors suggested seasonal influenza vaccinations each recruit few new T cells.

This CDR3 is 18 amino acids long. With 0 bases clipped from V and 2 bases from J, the junction kept 15 bases outside the gene matches. CDR1 DFQATT and CDR2 SNEGSKA come from the germline V gene (reference sequence). TCRdb called the RT-PCR reads again in MiXCR, with one record for every CDR3 protein. The sample carries hundreds of thousands of distinct CDR3 sequences, approximately 7.7% recorded once. Comment on this clonotype: The antigen remains unidentified.

The specimen was PBMCs from blood, collected 23 to 25 months after vaccination. The origin of this receptor is a man aged 50 to 69 who received an inactivated influenza vaccine. This chain links TRBV20-1 with TRBJ2-7, with 8 nucleotides matching TRBD2. The CDR3 protein is CSARDLGLAGRSTYEQYF. CDR3 DNA sequence: TGCAGTGCTAGAGATCTCGGGCTAGCGGGCAGGAGTACCTACGAGCAGTACTTC.